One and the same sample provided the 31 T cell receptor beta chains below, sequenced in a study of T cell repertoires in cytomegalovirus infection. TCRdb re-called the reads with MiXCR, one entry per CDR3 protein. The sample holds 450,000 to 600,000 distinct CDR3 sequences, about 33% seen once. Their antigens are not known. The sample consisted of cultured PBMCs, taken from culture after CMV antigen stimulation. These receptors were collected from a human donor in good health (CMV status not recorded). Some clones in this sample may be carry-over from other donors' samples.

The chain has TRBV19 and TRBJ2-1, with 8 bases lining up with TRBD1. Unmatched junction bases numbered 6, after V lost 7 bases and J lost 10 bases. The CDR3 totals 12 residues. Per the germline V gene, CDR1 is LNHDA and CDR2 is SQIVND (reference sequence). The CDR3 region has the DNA TGTGCCAGTACCTCCACAGGGGGGGAGCAGTTCTTC. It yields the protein CASTSTGGEQFF. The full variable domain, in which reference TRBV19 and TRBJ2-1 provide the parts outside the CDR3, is DGGITQSPKYLFRKEGQNVTLSCEQNLNHDAMYWYRQDPGQGLRLIYYSQIVNDFQKGDIAEGYSVSREKKESFPLTVTSAQKNPTAFYLCASTSTGGEQFFGPGTRLTVL.

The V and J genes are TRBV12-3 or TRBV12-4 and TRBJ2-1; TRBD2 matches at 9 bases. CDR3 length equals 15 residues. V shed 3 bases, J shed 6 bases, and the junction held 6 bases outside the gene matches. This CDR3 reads CASSLAGGWGNEQFF. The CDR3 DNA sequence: TGTGCCAGCAGTTTGGCGGGGGGGTGGGGCAATGAGCAGTTCTTC.

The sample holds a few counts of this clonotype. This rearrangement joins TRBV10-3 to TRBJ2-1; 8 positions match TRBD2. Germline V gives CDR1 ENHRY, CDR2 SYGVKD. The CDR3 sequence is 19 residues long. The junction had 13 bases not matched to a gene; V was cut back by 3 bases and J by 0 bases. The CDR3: CAISEYSGTWLSSYNEQFF. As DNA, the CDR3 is TGTGCCATCAGTGAATATAGCGGGACCTGGTTGAGCTCCTACAATGAGCAGTTCTTC.

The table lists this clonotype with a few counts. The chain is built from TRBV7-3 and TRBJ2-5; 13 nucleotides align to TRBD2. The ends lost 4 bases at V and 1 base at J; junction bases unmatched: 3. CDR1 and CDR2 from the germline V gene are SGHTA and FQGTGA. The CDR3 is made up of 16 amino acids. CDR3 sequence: CASSSRLAGGQETQYF. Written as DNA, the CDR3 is TGTGCCAGCAGCTCCCGACTAGCGGGAGGCCAAGAGACCCAGTACTTC.

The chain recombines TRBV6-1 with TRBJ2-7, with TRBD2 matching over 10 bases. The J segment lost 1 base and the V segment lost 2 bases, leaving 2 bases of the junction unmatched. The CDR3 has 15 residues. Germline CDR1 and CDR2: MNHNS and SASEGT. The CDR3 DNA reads TGTGCCAGCAGTGAACTAGCGGGAGAGTCCTACGAGCAGTACGTC. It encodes CASSELAGESYEQYV.

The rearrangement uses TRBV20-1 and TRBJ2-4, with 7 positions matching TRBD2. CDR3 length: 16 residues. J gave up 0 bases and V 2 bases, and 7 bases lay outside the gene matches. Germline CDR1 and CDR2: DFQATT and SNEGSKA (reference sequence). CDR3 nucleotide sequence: TGCAGTGCTAGACCCCTAGCGGAAGAAGCCAAAAACATTCAGTACTTC. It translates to CSARPLAEEAKNIQYF.

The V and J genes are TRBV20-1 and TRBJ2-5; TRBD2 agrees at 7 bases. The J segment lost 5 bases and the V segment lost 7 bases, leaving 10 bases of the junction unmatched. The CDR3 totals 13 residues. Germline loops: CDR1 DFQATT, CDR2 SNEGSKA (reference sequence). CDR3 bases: TGCAGTGGGCAGCGGGATTATAGGGAGACCCAGTACTTC. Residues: CSGQRDYRETQYF.

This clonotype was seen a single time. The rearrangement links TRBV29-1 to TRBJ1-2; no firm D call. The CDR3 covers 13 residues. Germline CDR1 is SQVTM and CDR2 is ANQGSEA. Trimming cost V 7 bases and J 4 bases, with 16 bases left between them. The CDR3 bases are TGCAGCGGGTATAGTCTGACCTCCTATGGCTACACCTTC. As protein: CSGYSLTSYGYTF. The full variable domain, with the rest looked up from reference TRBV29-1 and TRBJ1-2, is SAVISQKPSRDICQRGTSLTIQCQVDSQVTMMFWYRQQPGQSLTLIATANQGSEATYESGFVIDKFPISRPNLTFSTLTVSNMSPEDSSIYLCSGYSLTSYGYTFGSGTRLTVV.

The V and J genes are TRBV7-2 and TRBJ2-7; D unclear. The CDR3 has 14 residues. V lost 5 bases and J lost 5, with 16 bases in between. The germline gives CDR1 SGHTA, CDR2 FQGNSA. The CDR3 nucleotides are TGTGCCAGCAGCCCCGAGCTAGTCGCCCACGAGCAGTACTTC. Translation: CASSPELVAHEQYF.

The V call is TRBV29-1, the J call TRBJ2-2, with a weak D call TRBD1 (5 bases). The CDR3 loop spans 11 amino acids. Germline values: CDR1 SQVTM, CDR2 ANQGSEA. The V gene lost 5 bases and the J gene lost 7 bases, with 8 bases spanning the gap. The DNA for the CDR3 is TGCAGCGTTCCAGGGAACGGGGAGCTGTTTTTT. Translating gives CSVPGNGELFF.

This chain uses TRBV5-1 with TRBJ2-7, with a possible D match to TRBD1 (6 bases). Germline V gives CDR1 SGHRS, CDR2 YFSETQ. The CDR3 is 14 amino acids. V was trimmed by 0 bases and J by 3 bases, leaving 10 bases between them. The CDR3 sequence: CASSLDRVLYEQYF. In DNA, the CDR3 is TGCGCCAGCAGCTTGGACAGGGTGCTCTACGAGCAGTACTTC.

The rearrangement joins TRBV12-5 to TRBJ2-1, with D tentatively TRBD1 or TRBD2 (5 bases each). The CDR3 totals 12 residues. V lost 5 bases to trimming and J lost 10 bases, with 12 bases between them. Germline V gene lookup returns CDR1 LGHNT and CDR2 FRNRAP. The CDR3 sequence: CASGRGEREQFF. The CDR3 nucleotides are TGTGCTAGTGGTCGAGGGGAGAGGGAGCAGTTCTTC.

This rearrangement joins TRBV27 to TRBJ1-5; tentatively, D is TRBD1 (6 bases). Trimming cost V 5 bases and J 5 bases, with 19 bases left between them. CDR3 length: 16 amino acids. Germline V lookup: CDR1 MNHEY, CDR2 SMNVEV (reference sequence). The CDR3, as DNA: TGTGCCAGCAGTCCACTCCGTCCGGACAGCGATCAGCCCCAGCATTTT. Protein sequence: CASSPLRPDSDQPQHF.

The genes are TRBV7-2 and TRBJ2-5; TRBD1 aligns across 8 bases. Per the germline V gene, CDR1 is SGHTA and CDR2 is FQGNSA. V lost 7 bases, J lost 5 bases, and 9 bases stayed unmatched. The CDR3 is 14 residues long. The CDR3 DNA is TGTGCCAGCACGCAGGGACAGGCTAGGGAGACCCAGTACTTC. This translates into CASTQGQARETQYF.

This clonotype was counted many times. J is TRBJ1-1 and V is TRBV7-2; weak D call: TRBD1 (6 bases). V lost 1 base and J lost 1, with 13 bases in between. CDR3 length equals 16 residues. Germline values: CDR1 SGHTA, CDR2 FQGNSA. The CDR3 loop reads CASSLVSGVANTEAFF. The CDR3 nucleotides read TGTGCCAGCAGCTTAGTGTCAGGGGTGGCGAACACTGAAGCTTTCTTT.

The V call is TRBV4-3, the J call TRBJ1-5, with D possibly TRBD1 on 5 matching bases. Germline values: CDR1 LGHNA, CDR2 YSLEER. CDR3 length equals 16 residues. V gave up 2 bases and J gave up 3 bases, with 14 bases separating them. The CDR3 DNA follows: TGCGCCAGCAGCCAAAGTTTAGGGGTTTCCAATCAGCCCCAGCATTTT. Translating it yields CASSQSLGVSNQPQHF.

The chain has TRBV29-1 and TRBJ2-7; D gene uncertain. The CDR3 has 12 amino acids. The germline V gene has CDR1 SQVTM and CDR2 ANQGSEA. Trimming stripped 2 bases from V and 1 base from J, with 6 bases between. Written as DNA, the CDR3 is TGCAGCGTTGAACTGGATTCCTACGAGCAGTACTTC. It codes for CSVELDSYEQYF.

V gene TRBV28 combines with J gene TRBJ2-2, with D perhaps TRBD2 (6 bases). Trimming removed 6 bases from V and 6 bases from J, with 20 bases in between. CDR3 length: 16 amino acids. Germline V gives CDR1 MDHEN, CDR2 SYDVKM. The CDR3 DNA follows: TGTGCCAGCAGCAACCTTATACGCCGGGACTCCGGGGAGCTGTTTTTT. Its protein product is CASSNLIRRDSGELFF.

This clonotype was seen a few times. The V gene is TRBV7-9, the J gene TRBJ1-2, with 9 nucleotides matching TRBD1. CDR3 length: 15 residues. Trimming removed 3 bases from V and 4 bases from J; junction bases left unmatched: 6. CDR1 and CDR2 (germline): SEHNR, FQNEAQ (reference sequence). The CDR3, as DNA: TGTGCCAGCAGCTTCAACAGGGGGCGCGGCTATGGCTACACCTTC. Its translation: CASSFNRGRGYGYTF.

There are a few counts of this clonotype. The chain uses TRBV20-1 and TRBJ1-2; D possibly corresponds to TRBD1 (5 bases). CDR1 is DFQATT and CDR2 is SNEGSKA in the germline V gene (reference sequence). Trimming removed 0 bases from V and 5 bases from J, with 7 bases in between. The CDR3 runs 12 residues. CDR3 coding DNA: TGCAGTGCTAGAGATCAGGGATATGGCTACACCTTC. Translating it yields CSARDQGYGYTF.

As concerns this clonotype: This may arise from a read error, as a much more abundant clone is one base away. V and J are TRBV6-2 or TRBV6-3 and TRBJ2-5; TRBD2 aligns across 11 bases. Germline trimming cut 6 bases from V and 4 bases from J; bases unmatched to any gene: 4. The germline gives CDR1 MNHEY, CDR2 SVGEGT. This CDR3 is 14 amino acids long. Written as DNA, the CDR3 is TGTGCCAGCAGCAACGGACTAGCGGGAGAGACCCAGTACTTC. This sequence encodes CASSNGLAGETQYF.

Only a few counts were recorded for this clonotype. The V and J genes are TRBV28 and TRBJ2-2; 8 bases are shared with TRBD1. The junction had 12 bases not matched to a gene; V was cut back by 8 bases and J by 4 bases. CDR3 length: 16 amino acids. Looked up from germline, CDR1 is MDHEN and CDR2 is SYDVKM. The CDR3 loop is CASGGRGLLGTGELFF. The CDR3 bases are TGTGCCAGCGGAGGCAGGGGGCTCTTGGGCACCGGGGAGCTGTTTTTT. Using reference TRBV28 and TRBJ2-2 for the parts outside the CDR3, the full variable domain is DVKVTQSSRYLVKRTGEKVFLECVQDMDHENMFWYRQDPGLGLRLIYFSYDVKMKEKGDIPEGYSVSREKKERFSLILESASTNQTSMYLCASGGRGLLGTGELFFGEGSRLTVL.

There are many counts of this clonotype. Written as DNA, the CDR3 is TGTGCCAGCAGCTTAGTCCCACTAGCGGGACAATACAATGAGCAGTTCTTC. Amino acids: CASSLVPLAGQYNEQFF. The chain has TRBV7-2 and TRBJ2-1; 10 bases match TRBD2. Losses at the gene ends were 1 base for V and 4 bases for J; bases not matched to a gene: 7. CDR3 length: 17 residues. Germline CDR1 is SGHTA and CDR2 is FQGNSA.

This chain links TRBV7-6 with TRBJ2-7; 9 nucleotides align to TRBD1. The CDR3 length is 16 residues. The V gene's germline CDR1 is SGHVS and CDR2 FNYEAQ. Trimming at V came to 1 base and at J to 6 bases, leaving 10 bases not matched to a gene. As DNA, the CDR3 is TGTGCCAGCAGCTTAGGGATAGGGACAGGGCAGGCCGAGCAGTACGTC. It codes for CASSLGIGTGQAEQYV.

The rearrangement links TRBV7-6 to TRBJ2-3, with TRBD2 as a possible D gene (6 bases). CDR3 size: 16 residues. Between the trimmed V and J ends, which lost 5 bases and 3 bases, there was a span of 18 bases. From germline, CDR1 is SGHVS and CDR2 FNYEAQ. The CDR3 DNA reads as TGTGCCAGCAGCGTTACTATCGGGAGCGTAACAGATACGCAGTATTTT. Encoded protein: CASSVTIGSVTDTQYF.

CDR3 in amino acids: CASSIGDTIPGNTIYF. CDR3 DNA sequence: TGTGCCAGTAGTATAGGGGACACAATCCCAGGAAACACCATATATTTT. The V call is TRBV19, the J call TRBJ1-3; D is perhaps TRBD1 (6 bases). The CDR3 runs 16 residues. Between the trimmed V and J ends, which lost 1 base and 4 bases, there was a span of 14 bases. Germline V CDR1 and CDR2: LNHDA, SQIVND (reference sequence).

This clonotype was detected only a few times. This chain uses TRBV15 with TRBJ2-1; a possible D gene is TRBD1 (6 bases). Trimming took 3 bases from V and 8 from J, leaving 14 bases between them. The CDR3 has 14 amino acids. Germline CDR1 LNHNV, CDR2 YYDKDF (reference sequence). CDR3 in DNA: TGTGCCACCAGCAGGATACAGGGTGCGGATGAGCAGTTCTTC. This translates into CATSRIQGADEQFF.

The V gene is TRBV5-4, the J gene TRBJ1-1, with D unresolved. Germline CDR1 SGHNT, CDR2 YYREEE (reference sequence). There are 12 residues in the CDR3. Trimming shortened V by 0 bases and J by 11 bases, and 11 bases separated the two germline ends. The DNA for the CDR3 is TGTGCCAGCAGCTTGGATAGGTCCGTGGCTTTCTTT. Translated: CASSLDRSVAFF.

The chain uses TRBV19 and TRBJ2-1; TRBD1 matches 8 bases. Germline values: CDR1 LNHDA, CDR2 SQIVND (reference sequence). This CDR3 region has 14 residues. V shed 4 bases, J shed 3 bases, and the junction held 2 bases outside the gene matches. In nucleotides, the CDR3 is TGTGCCAGTAGTAACAGGGGGATCTACAATGAGCAGTTCTTC. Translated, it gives CASSNRGIYNEQFF.

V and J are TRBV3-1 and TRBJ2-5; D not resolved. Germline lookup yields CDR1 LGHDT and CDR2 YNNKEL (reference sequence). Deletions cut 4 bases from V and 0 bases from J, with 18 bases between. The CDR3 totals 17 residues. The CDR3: CASSLRGAATYQETQYF. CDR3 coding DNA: TGTGCCAGCAGCCTCCGCGGTGCAGCCACGTACCAAGAGACCCAGTACTTC.

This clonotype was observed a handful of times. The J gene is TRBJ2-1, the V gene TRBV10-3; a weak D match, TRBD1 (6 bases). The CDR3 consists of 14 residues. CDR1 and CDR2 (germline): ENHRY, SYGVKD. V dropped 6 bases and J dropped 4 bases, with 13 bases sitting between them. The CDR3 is CAIRRTVIYNEQFF. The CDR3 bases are TGTGCCATCAGGCGGACAGTCATATACAATGAGCAGTTCTTC.